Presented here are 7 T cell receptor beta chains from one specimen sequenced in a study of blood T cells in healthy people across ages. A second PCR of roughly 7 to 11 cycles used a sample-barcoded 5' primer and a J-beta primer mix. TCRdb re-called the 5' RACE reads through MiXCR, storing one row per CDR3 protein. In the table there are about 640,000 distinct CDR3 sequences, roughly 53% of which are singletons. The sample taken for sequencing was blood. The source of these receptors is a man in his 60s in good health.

CDR3 bases: TGTGCCAGCAGTTATGGACTCTCGGTGGTCGATGAGCAGTTCTTC. This gives the protein CASSYGLSVVDEQFF. V usage is TRBV27 and J usage is TRBJ2-1; D perhaps matches TRBD2 (5 bases). In germline, CDR1 is MNHEY, CDR2 SMNVEV (reference sequence). The CDR3 length is 15 residues. Trimming took 4 bases from V and 8 from J, leaving 18 bases between them.

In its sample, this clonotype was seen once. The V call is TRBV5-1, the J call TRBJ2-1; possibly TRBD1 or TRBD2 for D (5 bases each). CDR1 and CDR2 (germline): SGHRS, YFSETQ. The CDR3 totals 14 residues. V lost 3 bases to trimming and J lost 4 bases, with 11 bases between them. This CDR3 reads CASSWDGEYNEQFF. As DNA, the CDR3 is TGCGCCAGCAGCTGGGACGGGGAGTACAATGAGCAGTTCTTC.

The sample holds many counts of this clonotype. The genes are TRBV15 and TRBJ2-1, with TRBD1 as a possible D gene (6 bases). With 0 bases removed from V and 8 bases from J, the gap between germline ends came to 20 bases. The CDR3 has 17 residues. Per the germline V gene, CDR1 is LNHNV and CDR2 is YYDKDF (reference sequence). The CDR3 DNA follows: TGTGCCACCAGCAGAGATAGGGGGAACAGAATGAGCGATGAGCAGTTCTTC. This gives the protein CATSRDRGNRMSDEQFF.

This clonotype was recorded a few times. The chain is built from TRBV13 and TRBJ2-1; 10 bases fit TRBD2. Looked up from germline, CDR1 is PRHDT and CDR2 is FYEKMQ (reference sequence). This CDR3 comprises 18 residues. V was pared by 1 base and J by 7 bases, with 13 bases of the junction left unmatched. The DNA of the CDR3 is TGTGCCAGCAGCTTAGACCTCGGACTAGCGGCGTCAAGGAATGAGCAGTTCTTC. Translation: CASSLDLGLAASRNEQFF.

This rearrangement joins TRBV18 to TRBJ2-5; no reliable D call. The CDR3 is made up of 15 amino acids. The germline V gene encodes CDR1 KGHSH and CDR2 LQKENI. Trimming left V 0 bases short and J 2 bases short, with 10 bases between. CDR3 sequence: CASSPPSLTQETQYF. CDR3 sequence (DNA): TGTGCCAGCTCACCACCGAGTCTTACTCAAGAGACCCAGTACTTC.

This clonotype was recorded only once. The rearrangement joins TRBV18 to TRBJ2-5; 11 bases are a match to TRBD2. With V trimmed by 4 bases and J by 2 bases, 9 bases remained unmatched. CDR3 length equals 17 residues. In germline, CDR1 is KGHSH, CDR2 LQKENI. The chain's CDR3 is CASSRAVLAGGQETQYF. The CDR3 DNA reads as TGTGCCAGCTCACGCGCCGTTCTAGCGGGGGGACAAGAGACCCAGTACTTC.

The CDR3 protein is CASRAGTFTDTQYF. The CDR3 DNA reads TGTGCCAGCAGGGCGGGCACTTTCACAGATACGCAGTATTTT. The chain joins TRBV27 to TRBJ2-3; possibly TRBD2 for D (5 bases). This CDR3 contains 14 residues. Germline assignment: CDR1 MNHEY and CDR2 SMNVEV (reference sequence). Trimming removed 6 bases at V and 2 bases at J, with 12 bases between.